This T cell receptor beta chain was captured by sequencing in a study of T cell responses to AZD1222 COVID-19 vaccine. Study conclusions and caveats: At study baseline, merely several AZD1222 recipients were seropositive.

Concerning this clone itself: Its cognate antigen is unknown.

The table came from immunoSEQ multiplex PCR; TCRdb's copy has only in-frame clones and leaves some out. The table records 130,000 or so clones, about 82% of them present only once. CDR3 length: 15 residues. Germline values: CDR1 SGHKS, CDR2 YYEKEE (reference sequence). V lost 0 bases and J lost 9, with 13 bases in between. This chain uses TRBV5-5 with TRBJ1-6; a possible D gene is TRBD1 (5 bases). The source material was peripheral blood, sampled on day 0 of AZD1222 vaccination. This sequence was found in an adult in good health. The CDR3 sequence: CASSLEWQGGSPLHF. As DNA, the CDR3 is TGTGCCAGCAGCTTGGAATGGCAGGGAGGTTCACCCCTCCACTTT. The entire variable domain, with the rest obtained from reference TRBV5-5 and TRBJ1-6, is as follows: DAGVTQSPTHLIKTRGQQVTLRCSPISGHKSVSWYQQVLGQGPQFIFQYYEKEERGRGNFPDRFSARQFPNYSSELNVNALLLGDSALYLCASSLEWQGGSPLHFGNGTRLTVT.